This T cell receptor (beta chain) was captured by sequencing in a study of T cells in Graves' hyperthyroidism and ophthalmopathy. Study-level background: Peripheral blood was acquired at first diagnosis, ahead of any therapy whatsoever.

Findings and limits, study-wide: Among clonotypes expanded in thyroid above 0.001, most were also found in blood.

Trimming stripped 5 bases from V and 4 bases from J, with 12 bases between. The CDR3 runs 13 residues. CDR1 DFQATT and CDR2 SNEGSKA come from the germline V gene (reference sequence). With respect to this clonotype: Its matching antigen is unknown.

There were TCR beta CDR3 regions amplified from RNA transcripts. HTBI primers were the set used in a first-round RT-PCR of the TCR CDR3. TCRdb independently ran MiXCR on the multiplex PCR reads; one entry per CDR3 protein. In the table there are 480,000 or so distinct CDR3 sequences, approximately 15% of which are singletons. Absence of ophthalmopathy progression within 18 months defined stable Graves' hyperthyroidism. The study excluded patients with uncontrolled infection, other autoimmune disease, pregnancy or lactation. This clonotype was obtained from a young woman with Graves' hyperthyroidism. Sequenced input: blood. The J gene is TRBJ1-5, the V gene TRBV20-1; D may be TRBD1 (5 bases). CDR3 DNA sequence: TGCAGTGCTTGGGACGGCCCAAATCAGCCCCAGCATTTT. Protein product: CSAWDGPNQPQHF.